Listed below are T cell receptor beta chains from one sample, sequenced in a study of post-analysis software for immune sequencing data. MiXCR was run by TCRdb on the PCR reads, yielding one entry per CDR3 protein. Of hundreds of thousands of distinct CDR3 sequences in the sample, about 60% were seen once. The sequenced sample was blood. These receptors were obtained from a girl aged 2 to 10 with multiple sclerosis. Each CDR3 is given with its conserved first and last residue. Each record gives: J gene, clone size, V gene, D gene, CDR3 DNA, CDR3 protein. The D gene is left open where the match is weak. Clone size is stated in some rows and not others, as once, few, many or a class when expanded.

J gene: TRBJ2-3
clone size: few
V gene: TRBV20-1
D gene: TRBD2
CDR3 DNA: TGCAGTGCTAGAGATCTCGGCGGGGGGGGGCACACAGATACGCAGTATTTT
CDR3 protein: CSARDLGGGGHTDTQYF

J gene: TRBJ2-1
clone size: NA
V gene: TRBV9
D gene: NA
CDR3 DNA: TGTGCCAGCAGCGTAGGGGTAGCAGGGGAGCAGTTCTTC
CDR3 protein: CASSVGVAGEQFF

J gene: TRBJ2-1
clone size: few
V gene: TRBV5-1
D gene: TRBD2
CDR3 DNA: TGCGCCAGCAGCTCTATAGCGGGAGGGCCCCCCTACAATGAGCAGTTCTTC
CDR3 protein: CASSSIAGGPPYNEQFF

J gene: TRBJ2-4
clone size: NA
V gene: TRBV5-1
D gene: NA
CDR3 DNA: TGCGCCAGCAGCCCGTGGGGAGCCAAAAACATTCAGTACTTC
CDR3 protein: CASSPWGAKNIQYF

J gene: TRBJ2-4
clone size: few
V gene: TRBV4-2
D gene: NA
CDR3 DNA: TGTGCCAGCAGCCAGGGGACCGCCATCGGAGCCCAAAACATTCAGTACTTC
CDR3 protein: CASSQGTAIGAQNIQYF

J gene: TRBJ2-3
clone size: NA
V gene: TRBV28
D gene: NA
CDR3 DNA: TGTGCCAGCAGGGCACAGGGTACAGATACGCAGTATTTT
CDR3 protein: CASRAQGTDTQYF

J gene: TRBJ1-5
clone size: NA
V gene: TRBV29-1
D gene: NA
CDR3 DNA: TGCAGCCCCGAGGAGCAGCCCCAGCATTTT
CDR3 protein: CSPEEQPQHF

J gene: TRBJ2-5
clone size: NA
V gene: TRBV24-1
D gene: NA
CDR3 DNA: TGTGCCACCAGGTTCGACGTACAAGAGACCCAGTACTTC
CDR3 protein: CATRFDVQETQYF

J gene: TRBJ2-3
clone size: NA
V gene: TRBV7-8
D gene: TRBD2
CDR3 DNA: TGTGCCAGCAGCATCGGACTAGCGGGGAAGGGGGATACGCAGTATTTT
CDR3 protein: CASSIGLAGKGDTQYF

J gene: TRBJ1-5
clone size: NA
V gene: TRBV10-3
D gene: NA
CDR3 DNA: TGTGCCATCAGGGGGGCTGAGAGCAATCAGCCCCAGCATTTT
CDR3 protein: CAIRGAESNQPQHF

J gene: TRBJ2-1
clone size: NA
V gene: TRBV7-2
D gene: NA
CDR3 DNA: TGTGCCAGCAGCTTAGGGCGGCTAGAAGGCAAAGAGCAGTTCTTC
CDR3 protein: CASSLGRLEGKEQFF

J gene: TRBJ2-5
clone size: NA
V gene: TRBV6-1
D gene: TRBD1
CDR3 DNA: TGTGCCAGCCGGACAGGGACAGTCCAAGAGACCCAGTACTTC
CDR3 protein: CASRTGTVQETQYF

J gene: TRBJ1-5
clone size: NA
V gene: TRBV20-1
D gene: TRBD1
CDR3 DNA: TGCAGTGCTAGAGGACAGGGCGAGCAGCCCCAGCATTTT
CDR3 protein: CSARGQGEQPQHF

J gene: TRBJ2-1
clone size: NA
V gene: TRBV20-1
D gene: NA
CDR3 DNA: TGCAGTGCTAGAGATCCCGTAAACAATGAGCAGTTCTTC
CDR3 protein: CSARDPVNNEQFF

J gene: TRBJ2-7
clone size: NA
V gene: TRBV29-1
D gene: NA
CDR3 DNA: TGCAGCGTTGCGCAGCCCGAGCAGTACTTC
CDR3 protein: CSVAQPEQYF

J gene: TRBJ2-7
clone size: NA
V gene: TRBV6-5
D gene: NA
CDR3 DNA: TGTGCCAGCAGTTACTCGAACCCGGAACCCTACGAGCAGTACTTC
CDR3 protein: CASSYSNPEPYEQYF

J gene: TRBJ1-2
clone size: NA
V gene: TRBV29-1
D gene: TRBD1
CDR3 DNA: TGCAGCGTTCCTGGGACAGGGTCCTATGGCTACACCTTC
CDR3 protein: CSVPGTGSYGYTF

J gene: TRBJ2-5
clone size: NA
V gene: TRBV6-6
D gene: NA
CDR3 DNA: TGTGCCAGCAGCATACTAGGGCTGTTCCAAGAGACCCAGTACTTC
CDR3 protein: CASSILGLFQETQYF

J gene: TRBJ2-7
clone size: few
V gene: TRBV5-1
D gene: TRBD1
CDR3 DNA: TGCGCCAGCGGCGACAGGGGCGAGCAGTACTTC
CDR3 protein: CASGDRGEQYF

J gene: TRBJ2-3
clone size: NA
V gene: TRBV3-1
D gene: NA
CDR3 DNA: TGTGCCAGCAGCCAAGCGATAGATACGCAGTATTTT
CDR3 protein: CASSQAIDTQYF

J gene: TRBJ2-3
clone size: NA
V gene: TRBV20-1
D gene: NA
CDR3 DNA: TGCAGTGCTAGATTCTGGGGTAGAGATACGCAGTATTTT
CDR3 protein: CSARFWGRDTQYF

J gene: TRBJ2-5
clone size: NA
V gene: TRBV29-1
D gene: NA
CDR3 DNA: TGCAGCGTTGACCGGGCAGGGCAAGAGACCCAGTACTTC
CDR3 protein: CSVDRAGQETQYF

J gene: TRBJ2-6
clone size: NA
V gene: TRBV29-1
D gene: TRBD1
CDR3 DNA: TGCAGCGTCCGACAGGGGAAAGGCCCTGGGGCCAACGTCCTGACTTTC
CDR3 protein: CSVRQGKGPGANVLTF

J gene: TRBJ2-5
clone size: NA
V gene: TRBV7-6
D gene: NA
CDR3 DNA: TGTGCCAGCAGCTTCAGTTCCGGGCCGCAAGAGACCCAGTACTTC
CDR3 protein: CASSFSSGPQETQYF

J gene: TRBJ2-1
clone size: few
V gene: TRBV5-1
D gene: NA
CDR3 DNA: TGCGCCAGCAGCCTGCGACGGGGGAACAATGAGCAGTTCTTC
CDR3 protein: CASSLRRGNNEQFF

J gene: TRBJ2-5
clone size: NA
V gene: TRBV6-1
D gene: NA
CDR3 DNA: TGTGCCAGCAGAGGGACCTGGGACCGGGAGACCCAGTACTTC
CDR3 protein: CASRGTWDRETQYF

J gene: TRBJ2-1
clone size: once
V gene: TRBV7-2
D gene: TRBD2
CDR3 DNA: TGTGCCAGCAGCTTACGGGGGGGGCATGAGCAGTTCTTC
CDR3 protein: CASSLRGGHEQFF

J gene: TRBJ2-5
clone size: NA
V gene: TRBV2
D gene: TRBD1
CDR3 DNA: TGTGCCAGCAGTACAGGGGCCCGACAAGAGACCCAGTACTTC
CDR3 protein: CASSTGARQETQYF